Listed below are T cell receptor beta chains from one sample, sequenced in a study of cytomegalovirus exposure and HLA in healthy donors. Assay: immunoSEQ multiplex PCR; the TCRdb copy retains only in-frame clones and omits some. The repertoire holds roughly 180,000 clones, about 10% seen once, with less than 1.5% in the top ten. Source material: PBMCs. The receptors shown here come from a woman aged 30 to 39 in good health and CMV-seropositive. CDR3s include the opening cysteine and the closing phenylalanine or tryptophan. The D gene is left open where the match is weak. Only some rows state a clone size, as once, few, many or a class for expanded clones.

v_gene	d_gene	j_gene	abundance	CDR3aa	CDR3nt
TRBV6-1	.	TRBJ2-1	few	CASSEGSVSYNEQFF	TGTGCCAGCAGTGAAGGTAGCGTATCCTACAATGAGCAGTTCTTC
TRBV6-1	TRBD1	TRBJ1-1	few	CASSELWQGVLNTEAFF	TGTGCCAGCAGTGAATTATGGCAGGGGGTTTTGAACACTGAAGCTTTCTTT
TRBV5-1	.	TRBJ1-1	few	CASRLTGTEAFF	TGCGCCAGCAGACTAACGGGCACTGAAGCTTTCTTT
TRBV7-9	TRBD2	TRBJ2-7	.	CASRKLAGPDQYF	TGTGCCAGCAGGAAACTAGCGGGGCCCGACCAGTACTTC
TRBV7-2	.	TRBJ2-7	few	CASSLGRSSSYEQYF	TGTGCCAGCAGCTTAGGGCGGAGTAGCTCCTACGAGCAGTACTTC
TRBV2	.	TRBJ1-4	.	CALAGTFGSRGLFF	TGTGCCCTTGCAGGGACTTTTGGGAGCCGGGGACTGTTTTTT
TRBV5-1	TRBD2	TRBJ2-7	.	CASSSTSGRANEQYF	TGCGCCAGCAGCTCGACTAGCGGGAGGGCCAACGAGCAGTACTTC
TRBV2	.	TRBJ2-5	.	CASSELRGGETQYF	TGTGCCAGCAGTGAATTGAGAGGGGGAGAGACCCAGTACTTC
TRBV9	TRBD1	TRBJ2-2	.	CASSARDSPTGELFF	TGTGCCAGCAGCGCCCGGGACAGTCCCACCGGGGAGCTGTTTTTT
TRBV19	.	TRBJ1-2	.	CASSTYSPTSNYGYTF	TGTGCCAGTAGTACCTACTCCCCGACTTCTAACTATGGCTACACCTTC
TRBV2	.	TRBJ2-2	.	CASIMKGGVSTGELFF	TGTGCCAGCATCATGAAAGGGGGGGTGAGCACCGGGGAGCTGTTTTTT
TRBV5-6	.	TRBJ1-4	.	CASSVGQTNEKLFF	TGTGCCAGCAGCGTAGGACAGACTAATGAAAAACTGTTTTTT
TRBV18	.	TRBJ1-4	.	CASSPGSHEKLFF	TGTGCCAGCTCACCAGGGAGCCATGAAAAACTGTTTTTT
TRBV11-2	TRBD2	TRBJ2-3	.	CASSLIPGLAATDTQYF	TGTGCCAGCAGCTTGATTCCGGGACTAGCGGCCACAGATACGCAGTATTTT
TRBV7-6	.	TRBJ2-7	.	CASSLAGSSYEQYF	TGTGCCAGCAGTCTCGCGGGAAGCTCCTACGAGCAGTACTTC
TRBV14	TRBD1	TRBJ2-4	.	CASSLFTGAIQYF	TGTGCCAGCAGCCTCTTTACAGGGGCCATTCAGTACTTC
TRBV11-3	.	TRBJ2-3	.	CASSPPSDTQYF	TGTGCCAGCAGCCCTCCGTCAGATACGCAGTATTTT
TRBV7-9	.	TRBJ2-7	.	CASSLIGPEQYF	TGTGCCAGCAGCTTAATCGGTCCCGAGCAGTACTTC
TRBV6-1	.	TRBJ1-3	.	CASSEHLWRVSLLTIYF	TGTGCCAGCAGTGAACACCTGTGGAGGGTCTCGCTATTAACCATATATTTT
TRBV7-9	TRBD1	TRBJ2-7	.	CASSPAGTAFTLSSYEQYF	TGTGCCAGCAGCCCCGCCGGGACAGCGTTCACCCTAAGCTCCTACGAGCAGTACTTC
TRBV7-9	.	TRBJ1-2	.	CASSFDGAYGYTF	TGTGCCAGCAGCTTCGATGGGGCCTATGGCTACACCTTC
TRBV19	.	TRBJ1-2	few	CASSIDETRFGYGYTF	TGTGCCAGTAGTATAGATGAGACAAGGTTCGGATATGGCTACACCTTC
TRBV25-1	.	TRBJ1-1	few	CASSGGLEAFF	TGTGCCAGCAGTGGGGGGCTGGAAGCTTTCTTT
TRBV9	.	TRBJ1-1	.	CASSGSDYTEAFF	TGTGCCAGCAGCGGCAGCGATTACACTGAAGCTTTCTTT
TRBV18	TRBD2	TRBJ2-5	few	CASSPPDGRSYSETQYF	TGTGCCAGCTCACCACCGGACGGGAGGTCCTATTCGGAGACCCAGTACTTC
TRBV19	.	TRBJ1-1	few	CASSKRGLGKNTEAFF	TGTGCCAGTAGTAAGAGAGGGTTGGGTAAGAACACTGAAGCTTTCTTT
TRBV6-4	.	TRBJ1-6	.	CASSDTSGDNNSPLHF	TGTGCCAGCAGTGACACTTCAGGCGACAATAATTCACCCCTCCACTTT
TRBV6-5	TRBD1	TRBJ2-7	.	CASSYSNRGVGEQYF	TGTGCCAGCAGTTACTCGAACAGGGGTGTTGGCGAGCAGTACTTC
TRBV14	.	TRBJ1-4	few	CASSLGGRGEKLFF	TGTGCCAGCAGCCTTGGGGGCAGGGGTGAAAAACTGTTTTTT
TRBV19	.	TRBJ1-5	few	CASSAGRSDRAQHF	TGTGCCAGTAGTGCGGGACGATCAGATCGGGCCCAGCATTTT
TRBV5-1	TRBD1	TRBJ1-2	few	CASSLEQGAGFGYTF	TGCGCCAGCAGCCTGGAACAGGGGGCTGGGTTTGGCTACACCTTC
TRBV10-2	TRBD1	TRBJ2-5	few	CASRLNRQGGRETQYF	TGCGCCAGCAGGCTAAACCGACAGGGCGGTAGGGAGACCCAGTACTTC
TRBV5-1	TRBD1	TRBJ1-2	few	CASYGTGDYGYTF	TGCGCCAGCTATGGGACAGGGGACTATGGCTACACCTTC
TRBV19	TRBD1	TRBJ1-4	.	CASSYPSGGLEKLFF	TGTGCCTCGAGCTACCCATCAGGGGGCCTGGAAAAACTGTTTTTT
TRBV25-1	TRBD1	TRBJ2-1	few	CASTPSGTGAKRQFF	TGTGCCAGCACCCCCTCCGGGACAGGGGCTAAAAGGCAGTTCTTC
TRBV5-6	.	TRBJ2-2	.	CASSPRGTGELFF	TGTGCCAGCAGCCCTAGGGGGACCGGGGAGCTGTTTTTT
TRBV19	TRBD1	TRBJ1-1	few	CASSPPASGGTEAFF	TGTGCCAGTAGTCCCCCTGCGTCAGGGGGCACTGAAGCTTTCTTT
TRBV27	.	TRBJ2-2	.	CASSHGFGTDPTYSGELFF	TGTGCCAGCAGTCATGGGTTCGGGACTGACCCAACTTATTCCGGGGAGCTGTTTTTT
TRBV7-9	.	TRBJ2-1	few	CASSLGGREQFF	TGTGCCAGCAGCTTAGGCGGTCGTGAGCAGTTCTTC
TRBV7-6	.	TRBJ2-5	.	CASSFSHQETQYF	TGTGCCAGCAGCTTCAGTCACCAAGAGACCCAGTACTTC
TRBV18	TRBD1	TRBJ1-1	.	CASSPRTGDTEAFF	TGTGCCAGCTCACCAAGGACAGGGGACACTGAAGCTTTCTTT
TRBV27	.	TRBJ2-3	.	CASSFRLGTQYF	TGTGCCAGCAGTTTCAGGTTGGGTACGCAGTATTTT
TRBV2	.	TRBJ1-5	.	CASSVQGRSNQPQHF	TGTGCCAGCAGTGTACAGGGAAGGAGCAATCAGCCCCAGCATTTT
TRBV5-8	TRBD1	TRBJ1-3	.	CASSNPGQGSGNTIYF	TGTGCCAGCAGCAATCCGGGACAGGGGTCTGGAAACACCATATATTTT
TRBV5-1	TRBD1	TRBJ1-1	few	CASSFRTGGWTEAFF	TGCGCCAGCAGCTTCAGGACAGGGGGCTGGACTGAAGCTTTCTTT
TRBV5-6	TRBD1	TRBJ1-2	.	CASSYRDSNYGYTF	TGTGCCAGCAGTTACCGGGACAGTAACTATGGCTACACCTTC
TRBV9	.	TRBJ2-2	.	CASSVASEGPNTGELFF	TGTGCCAGCAGCGTAGCTTCCGAGGGCCCGAACACCGGGGAGCTGTTTTTT
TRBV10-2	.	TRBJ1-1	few	CASSEGVGVVFPEAFF	TGCGCCAGCAGTGAAGGGGTAGGGGTAGTATTTCCTGAAGCTTTCTTT
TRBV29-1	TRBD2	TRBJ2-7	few	CSVVGGLAGGRTYEQYF	TGCAGCGTTGTCGGCGGGCTAGCGGGAGGGAGGACCTACGAGCAGTACTTC
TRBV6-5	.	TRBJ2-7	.	CASSYSGISTKEQYF	TGTGCCAGCAGTTACTCGGGCATTTCTACGAAGGAGCAGTACTTC